The table lists the clone carrying this TCR beta chain with many counts. Amplicons of TCR beta CDR3 were generated from genomic DNA by two-round multiplex PCR. During first-round PCR, primers specific to each TRBV and TRBJ gene were used. TCRdb reprocessed the multiplex PCR reads with MiXCR, giving one entry per CDR3 protein. This sample has about 51,000 distinct CDR3 sequences, with under 45% found just once. This entry belongs to a study of prognosis after radiotherapy for stage I lung cancer. The CDR3 is 13 residues long. Trimming removed 5 bases at V and 3 bases at J, with 7 bases between. Germline-derived CDR1 and CDR2 are SGHVS and FQNEAQ.

This TCR came from a donor aged 50 or older with non-small cell lung cancer. The V call is TRBV7-8, the J call TRBJ2-2; D unclear. The sequencing here drew on PBMCs, taken before or after stereotactic body radiation therapy (not recorded which). CDR3 sequence reads: CASSLTHTGELFF. DNA of the CDR3: TGTGCCAGCAGCCTGACACACACCGGGGAGCTGTTTTTT.